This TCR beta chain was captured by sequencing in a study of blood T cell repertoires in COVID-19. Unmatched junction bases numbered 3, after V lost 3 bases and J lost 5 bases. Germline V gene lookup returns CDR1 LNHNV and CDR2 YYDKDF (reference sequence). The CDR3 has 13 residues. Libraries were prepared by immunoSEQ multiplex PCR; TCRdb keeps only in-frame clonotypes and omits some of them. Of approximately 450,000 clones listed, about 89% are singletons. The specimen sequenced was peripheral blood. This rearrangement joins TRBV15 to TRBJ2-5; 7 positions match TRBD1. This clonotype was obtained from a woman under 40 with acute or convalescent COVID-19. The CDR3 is CATSSDRVETQYF. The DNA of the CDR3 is TGTGCCACCAGCAGCGACAGGGTGGAGACCCAGTACTTC.